This entry lists 27 T cell receptor beta chains sequenced from one sample in a study of T cell responses to AZD1222 COVID-19 vaccine. Some clones are missing from TCRdb's copy, which holds only in-frame ones; the method was immunoSEQ multiplex PCR. Among 95,000 to 130,000 clones listed, around 88% were seen once. The starting material was peripheral blood, obtained on day 0 of AZD1222 vaccination. These receptor sequences come from an adult in good health.

The chain uses TRBV3-1 (or the pseudogene TRBV3-2) and TRBJ1-3, with 7 bases fitting TRBD1. The germline V gene encodes CDR1 LGHDT and CDR2 YNNKEL (reference sequence). Germline trimming cut 1 base from V and 0 bases from J; bases unmatched to any gene: 0. CDR3 size: 15 residues. For the CDR3, the DNA is TGTGCCAGCAGCCAAGCAGGGGGCTCTGGAAACACCATATATTTT. This gives the protein CASSQAGGSGNTIYF.

The chain uses TRBV9 and TRBJ2-2; D is ambiguous. The V end was cut by 0 bases, the J end by 1 base, with 4 bases between. CDR1 is SGDLS and CDR2 is YYNGEE in the germline V gene. This CDR3 comprises 14 residues. This CDR3 is CASSVAGNTGELFF. The CDR3 DNA follows: TGTGCCAGCAGCGTAGCTGGGAACACCGGGGAGCTGTTTTTT.

This clone appeared many times. The chain carries TRBV27 and TRBJ2-7, with D perhaps matching TRBD2 (6 bases). Trimming stripped 2 bases from V and 3 bases from J, with 11 bases between. Germline V gene lookup returns CDR1 MNHEY and CDR2 SMNVEV (reference sequence). The CDR3 contains 14 residues. CDR3 protein: CASSLHGSNYEQYF. Written as DNA, the CDR3 is TGTGCCAGCAGTTTACACGGGAGTAACTACGAGCAGTACTTC.

CDR3 loop: CASSLAGTSGAYEQYF. The CDR3 region has the DNA TGCGCCAGCAGCCTGGCCGGGACTAGCGGGGCCTACGAGCAGTACTTC. The chain recombines TRBV5-1 with TRBJ2-7; 13 bases match TRBD2. This CDR3 has 16 residues. Per the germline V gene, CDR1 is SGHRS and CDR2 is YFSETQ. V dropped 4 bases and J dropped 2; count of bases not matched to a gene: 6.

The CDR3 loop reads CASSEGQFSNEQFF. CDR3 sequence (DNA): TGTGCCAGCAGCGAAGGACAGTTCTCCAATGAGCAGTTCTTC. This sequence joins TRBV11-3 and TRBJ2-1; weak D call: TRBD1 (6 bases). The V end was cut by 5 bases, the J end by 6 bases, with 14 bases between. CDR3 length: 14 amino acids. Germline-derived CDR1 and CDR2 are SGHNT and YENEEA.

V and J are TRBV19 and TRBJ2-2, with D perhaps matching TRBD2 (6 bases). V lost 6 bases, J lost 5 bases, and 16 bases lay in between. This CDR3 region has 15 residues. Germline lookup yields CDR1 LNHDA and CDR2 SQIVND (reference sequence). DNA of the CDR3: TGTGCCAGTAGCCGCCGGGCGGGGACTACCGGGGAGCTGTTTTTT. Protein: CASSRRAGTTGELFF.

The chain employs TRBV2 and TRBJ2-7, with a tentative D call TRBD2 (6 bases). Between the trimmed V and J ends, which lost 7 bases and 3 bases, there was a span of 13 bases. There are 13 residues in the CDR3. Germline loops: CDR1 SNHLY, CDR2 FYNNEI. The CDR3 protein is CASKEGGDYEQYF. For the CDR3, the DNA is TGTGCCAGCAAAGAAGGAGGGGACTACGAGCAGTACTTC.

CDR3 residues: CASSQLTGSENTEAFF. The CDR3 DNA reads as TGCGCCAGCAGCCAGCTAACAGGGAGCGAGAACACTGAAGCTTTCTTT. This chain connects TRBV4-1 to TRBJ1-1, with D possibly TRBD1 on 6 matching bases. Germline values: CDR1 MGHRA, CDR2 YSYEKL. The CDR3 runs 16 residues. V lost 3 bases and J 1 base, leaving 15 bases between the germline ends.

V gene TRBV7-2 combines with J gene TRBJ2-7; D uncertain. Germline CDR1 and CDR2: SGHTA and FQGNSA. This CDR3 contains 16 residues. The ends were cut back, 4 bases at V and 2 bases at J, with 18 bases in the middle. The CDR3 region has the DNA TGTGCCAGCAGCTCGCTTTTGTGGGGTCAAACCTACGAGCAGTACTTC. It translates to CASSSLLWGQTYEQYF.

The chain uses TRBV5-1 and TRBJ2-7; 7 bases are a match to TRBD2. Germline trimming cut 4 bases from V and 3 bases from J; bases unmatched to any gene: 10. In germline, CDR1 is SGHRS, CDR2 YFSETQ. The CDR3 spans 15 residues. CDR3 protein: CASSRGLGIIYEQYF. CDR3 nucleotides: TGCGCCAGCAGCCGTGGACTAGGGATTATCTACGAGCAGTACTTC.

This clone was observed a handful of times. V and J are TRBV29-1 and TRBJ2-3; tentative D call: TRBD2 (5 bases). The CDR3 sequence is 14 residues long. The germline gives CDR1 SQVTM, CDR2 ANQGSEA. Trimming removed 2 bases at V and 1 base at J, with 10 bases between. The CDR3 DNA reads TGCAGCGTTGAACTGTCGGAGGGCACAGATACGCAGTATTTT. This codes for CSVELSEGTDTQYF.

This chain uses TRBV28 with TRBJ2-7, with TRBD2 as a possible D gene (7 bases). In germline, CDR1 is MDHEN, CDR2 SYDVKM. The CDR3 contains 16 residues. Trimming took 2 bases from V and 7 from J, leaving 21 bases between them. CDR3 bases: TGTGCCAGCAGTTTACCGCACGGGGGGCCGGGGAAAGAGCAGTACTTC. Its translation: CASSLPHGGPGKEQYF.

The V and J genes are TRBV7-3 and TRBJ1-3; D ambiguous. This CDR3 is 16 amino acids long. Per germline, CDR1 SGHTA and CDR2 FQGTGA. Trimming took 0 bases from V and 5 from J, leaving 14 bases between them. The CDR3 sequence is CASSLTPRLNRNTIYF. In DNA form, the CDR3 reads TGTGCCAGCAGCTTAACGCCTCGGCTGAATCGAAACACCATATATTTT.

This clone was found once. The rearrangement uses TRBV9 and TRBJ1-1; D not certain. Germline CDR1 and CDR2: SGDLS and YYNGEE. This CDR3 has 13 amino acids. V was shortened by 1 base and J by 0 bases, with 4 bases between the two germline ends. DNA for the CDR3: TGTGCCAGCAGCGTACTCATGAACACTGAAGCTTTCTTT. This codes for CASSVLMNTEAFF.

The rearrangement uses TRBV2 and TRBJ1-3; TRBD1 matches 8 bases. The germline V gene encodes CDR1 SNHLY and CDR2 FYNNEI. The CDR3 covers 15 residues. Germline trimming cut 6 bases from V and 4 bases from J; bases unmatched to any gene: 8. Here the CDR3 DNA reads TGTGCCAGCAGGACCCAGGGGGCATCGGGAAACACCATATATTTT. Its translation is CASRTQGASGNTIYF. The whole variable domain, filled in from reference TRBV2 and TRBJ1-3, reads EPEVTQTPSHQVTQMGQEVILRCVPISNHLYFYWYRQILGQKVEFLVSFYNNEISEKSEIFDDQFSVERPDGSNFTLKIRSTKLEDSAMYFCASRTQGASGNTIYFGEGSWLTVV.

The chain combines TRBV6-5 with TRBJ1-3, with D possibly matching TRBD1 (6 bases). The V gene's germline CDR1 is MNHEY and CDR2 SVGAGI. V was trimmed by 5 bases and J by 5 bases, leaving 13 bases between them. This CDR3 region has 14 residues. The CDR3 loop reads CASSLRDKRNTIYF. The CDR3, as DNA: TGTGCCAGCAGTCTCCGGGACAAACGAAACACCATATATTTT.

J is TRBJ2-5 and V is TRBV5-1, with a weak D call TRBD1 (5 bases). CDR1 SGHRS and CDR2 YFSETQ come from the germline V gene. The V end was cut by 0 bases, the J end by 5 bases, with 11 bases between. The CDR3 contains 14 residues. The DNA for the CDR3 is TGCGCCAGCAGCTTGGGGCAGGGCTCGGAGACCCAGTACTTC. Protein product: CASSLGQGSETQYF. The whole variable domain, remainder taken from reference TRBV5-1 and TRBJ2-5, is KAGVTQTPRYLIKTRGQQVTLSCSPISGHRSVSWYQQTPGQGLQFLFEYFSETQRNKGNFPGRFSGRQFSNSRSEMNVSTLELGDSALYLCASSLGQGSETQYFGPGTRLLVL.

This chain uses TRBV6-5 with TRBJ2-7, with TRBD1 identical over 8 bases. The germline gives CDR1 MNHEY, CDR2 SVGAGI. The CDR3 is 14 residues long. V gave up 5 bases and J gave up 3 bases; unmatched junction bases: 6. The CDR3 loop is CASSQTGVSYEQYF. DNA for the CDR3: TGTGCCAGCAGTCAGACAGGGGTAAGCTACGAGCAGTACTTC.

This chain uses TRBV7-2 with TRBJ2-1, with TRBD2 matching over 9 bases. CDR1 and CDR2 from the germline V gene are SGHTA and FQGNSA. CDR3 size: 14 residues. J was trimmed by 6 bases and V by 3 bases; bases with no gene match: 3. CDR3 DNA sequence: TGTGCCAGCAGCTTCGCTAGCGGGGTCAATGAGCAGTTCTTC. It encodes CASSFASGVNEQFF. The whole variable domain, filled in from reference TRBV7-2 and TRBJ2-1, reads GAGVSQSPSNKVTEKGKDVELRCDPISGHTALYWYRQSLGQGLEFLIYFQGNSAPDKSGLPSDRFSAERTGGSVSTLTIQRTQQEDSAVYLCASSFASGVNEQFFGPGTRLTVL.

The V and J genes are TRBV28 and TRBJ1-1; D gene ambiguous. This CDR3 has 16 residues. Germline V CDR1 and CDR2: MDHEN, SYDVKM. Trimming pared 4 bases from V and 0 bases from J, leaving 15 bases between. The CDR3 sequence is CASSSTWAAMNTEAFF. The CDR3 coding sequence is TGTGCCAGCAGTTCCACCTGGGCCGCTATGAACACTGAAGCTTTCTTT.

The rearrangement links TRBV5-6 to TRBJ1-3; D not resolved. The CDR3 spans 16 residues. Per germline, CDR1 SGHDT and CDR2 YYEEEE. V shed 0 bases and J shed 0 bases, with 10 bases lying between them. CDR3: CASSLERTTSGNTIYF. CDR3 nucleotide sequence: TGTGCCAGCAGCTTGGAAAGGACCACCTCTGGAAACACCATATATTTT.

The J gene is TRBJ1-1, the V gene TRBV5-4; D remains unclear. The germline V gene has CDR1 SGHNT and CDR2 YYREEE (reference sequence). This CDR3 is built from 12 residues. Trimming cost V 2 bases and J 7 bases, with 9 bases left between them. This chain's CDR3 is CASSFSTGEAFF. The CDR3 DNA is TGTGCCAGCAGCTTCAGCACCGGTGAAGCTTTCTTT. Looking up the rest from reference TRBV5-4 and TRBJ1-1 gives the full variable domain: ETGVTQSPTHLIKTRGQQVTLRCSSQSGHNTVSWYQQALGQGPQFIFQYYREEENGRGNFPPRFSGLQFPNYSSELNVNALELDDSALYLCASSFSTGEAFFGQGTRLTVV.

This clone was observed a single time. The rearrangement links TRBV11-3 to TRBJ1-1, with 8 bases aligning to TRBD1. V dropped 6 bases and J dropped 4; count of bases not matched to a gene: 13. Looked up from germline, CDR1 is SGHNT and CDR2 is YENEEA. CDR3 length: 16 residues. The CDR3 protein is CASSPGQGGKGTEAFF. In DNA form, the CDR3 reads TGTGCCAGCAGTCCCGGACAGGGAGGGAAGGGCACTGAAGCTTTCTTT.

This chain joins TRBV28 and TRBJ2-6; 9 bases agree with TRBD1. The V segment lost 5 bases and the J segment 2 bases; nucleotides outside the gene matches: 4. CDR3 length: 16 amino acids. Germline V gives CDR1 MDHEN, CDR2 SYDVKM. The CDR3 here is CASSRRTGAGANVLTF. For the CDR3, the DNA is TGTGCCAGCAGTCGACGGACAGGGGCTGGGGCCAACGTCCTGACTTTC. The variable domain in full, completed from reference TRBV28 and TRBJ2-6, reads DVKVTQSSRYLVKRTGEKVFLECVQDMDHENMFWYRQDPGLGLRLIYFSYDVKMKEKGDIPEGYSVSREKKERFSLILESASTNQTSMYLCASSRRTGAGANVLTFGAGSRLTVL.

The chain links TRBV28 to TRBJ2-5; D might be TRBD2 (5 bases). V lost 0 bases and J 4 bases, leaving 12 bases between the germline ends. CDR3 length: 15 residues. In germline, CDR1 is MDHEN, CDR2 SYDVKM. Here the CDR3 reads CASSLWASGRETQYF. The CDR3, as DNA: TGTGCCAGCAGTTTATGGGCCTCGGGGAGAGAGACCCAGTACTTC.

V gene TRBV11-2 combines with J gene TRBJ2-2; tentative D call: TRBD2 (7 bases). CDR1 and CDR2 from the germline V gene are SGHAT and FQNNGV. Trimming took off 9 bases at V and 1 base at J, with 15 bases between the two ends. The CDR3 has 15 amino acids. CDR3 loop: CASRRGGGNTGELFF. DNA of the CDR3: TGTGCCAGTAGGCGGGGAGGGGGGAACACCGGGGAGCTGTTTTTT.

The rearrangement joins TRBV5-1 to TRBJ2-2, with a tentative D call TRBD2 (6 bases). CDR3 length equals 16 residues. V gave up 1 base and J gave up 6 bases, with 16 bases separating them. Germline V gene sequence: CDR1 SGHRS, CDR2 YFSETQ. This CDR3 is CASSLLASALAGELFF. The CDR3 DNA reads as TGCGCCAGCAGCTTGTTGGCTAGCGCCTTGGCCGGGGAGCTGTTTTTT. The complete variable domain, with remaining parts taken from reference TRBV5-1 and TRBJ2-2, reads KAGVTQTPRYLIKTRGQQVTLSCSPISGHRSVSWYQQTPGQGLQFLFEYFSETQRNKGNFPGRFSGRQFSNSRSEMNVSTLELGDSALYLCASSLLASALAGELFFGEGSRLTVL.